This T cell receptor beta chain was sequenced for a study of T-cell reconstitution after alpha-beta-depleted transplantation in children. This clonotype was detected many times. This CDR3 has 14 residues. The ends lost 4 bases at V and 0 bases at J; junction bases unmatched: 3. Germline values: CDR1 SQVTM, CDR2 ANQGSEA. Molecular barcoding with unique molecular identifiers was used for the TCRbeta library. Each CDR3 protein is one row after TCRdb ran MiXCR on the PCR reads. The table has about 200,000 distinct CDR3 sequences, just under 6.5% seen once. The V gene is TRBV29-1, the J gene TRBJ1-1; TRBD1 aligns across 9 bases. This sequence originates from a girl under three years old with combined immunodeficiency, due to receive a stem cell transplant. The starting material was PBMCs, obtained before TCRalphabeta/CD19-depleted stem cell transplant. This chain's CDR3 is CSVGGTGMNTEAFF. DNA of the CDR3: TGCAGCGTTGGTGGGACAGGGATGAACACTGAAGCTTTCTTT.